The 25 T cell receptor beta chains below were found in one sample sequenced in a study of shared clonotypes between healthy human individuals. Sequencing was performed with immunoSEQ multiplex PCR; in TCRdb, only in-frame clones are kept and a portion is missing. The table shows some 100,000 clones, with over 65% occurring only once. What was sequenced was memory CD8+ T cells sorted from blood. Subset described: CD45RO+ cells pooled with CCR7-negative TemRA cells. The receptors derive from a woman between 25 and 40 years old in good health.

This clone has only a few counts. The chain couples TRBV2 to TRBJ2-7, with 7 bases aligning to TRBD1. The length of the CDR3 is 12 residues. Germline CDR1 is SNHLY and CDR2 is FYNNEI. Trimming cost V 10 bases and J 2 bases; bases outside gene matches: 5. The CDR3 region is CATHDRAYEQYF. The CDR3 DNA reads as TGTGCCACCCACGACAGGGCCTACGAGCAGTACTTC. The full variable domain, with the rest looked up from reference TRBV2 and TRBJ2-7, is EPEVTQTPSHQVTQMGQEVILRCVPISNHLYFYWYRQILGQKVEFLVSFYNNEISEKSEIFDDQFSVERPDGSNFTLKIRSTKLEDSAMYFCATHDRAYEQYFGPGTRLTVT.

The chain carries TRBV27 and TRBJ2-7; unclear D gene. This CDR3 comprises 14 residues. Germline loops: CDR1 MNHEY, CDR2 SMNVEV (reference sequence). V lost 4 bases to trimming and J lost 0 bases, with 10 bases between them. The CDR3 DNA follows: TGTGCCAGCAGTTCCCCCGGTAGCTCCTACGAGCAGTACTTC. Translation gives CASSSPGSSYEQYF.

The V call is TRBV19, the J call TRBJ2-6, with unresolved D. This CDR3 has 13 residues. In germline, CDR1 is LNHDA, CDR2 SQIVND (reference sequence). The V gene lost 4 bases and the J gene lost 2 bases, with 3 bases spanning the gap. In nucleotides, the CDR3 is TGTGCCAGTAGTACCCCTGGGGCCAACGTCCTGACTTTC. Its translation: CASSTPGANVLTF.

This clone has a count of ten or more. The chain links TRBV27 to TRBJ2-2; tentatively, D is TRBD2 (5 bases). V lost 9 bases and J 4 bases, leaving 15 bases between the germline ends. CDR1 and CDR2 from the germline V gene are MNHEY and SMNVEV (reference sequence). The length of the CDR3 is 14 residues. CDR3 sequence reads: CASSAGWGTGELFF. Written as DNA, the CDR3 is TGTGCCAGTTCCGCGGGTTGGGGCACCGGGGAGCTGTTTTTT.

The genes are TRBV13 and TRBJ2-1, with a weak D call TRBD1 (5 bases). With 3 bases removed from V and 10 bases from J, the gap between germline ends came to 10 bases. Per the germline V gene, CDR1 is PRHDT and CDR2 is FYEKMQ (reference sequence). This CDR3 contains 12 residues. DNA for the CDR3: TGTGCCAGCAGCTTCCAGGGCTCGGAGCAGTTCTTC. This sequence encodes CASSFQGSEQFF.

This chain joins TRBV15 and TRBJ1-5; D possibly corresponds to TRBD1 (6 bases). This CDR3 comprises 16 residues. Germline lookup yields CDR1 LNHNV and CDR2 YYDKDF (reference sequence). The V end was cut by 0 bases, the J end by 8 bases, with 17 bases between. CDR3 sequence: CATSRDPTGWFEPQHF. CDR3 nucleotide sequence: TGTGCCACCAGCAGAGATCCAACAGGGTGGTTTGAGCCCCAGCATTTT.

The V gene is TRBV28, the J gene TRBJ2-7, with 9 bases aligning to TRBD2. The CDR3 is made up of 14 amino acids. Germline assignment: CDR1 MDHEN and CDR2 SYDVKM. J gave up 5 bases and V 4 bases, and 6 bases lay outside the gene matches. CDR3 nucleotides: TGTGCCAGCAGTTACACTAGCGGGCTGGACGAGCAGTACTTC. It specifies CASSYTSGLDEQYF. Combining the CDR3 with reference TRBV28 and TRBJ2-7 gives the whole variable domain DVKVTQSSRYLVKRTGEKVFLECVQDMDHENMFWYRQDPGLGLRLIYFSYDVKMKEKGDIPEGYSVSREKKERFSLILESASTNQTSMYLCASSYTSGLDEQYFGPGTRLTVT.

This clone is medium-sized. J is TRBJ1-1 and V is TRBV6-1, with TRBD1 matching over 7 bases. The CDR3 spans 14 residues. V was clipped by 4 bases and J by 1 base; unmatched bases: 3. The germline gives CDR1 MNHNS, CDR2 SASEGT. The CDR3 DNA is TGTGCCAGCAGTGGAGGACAGGAGAACACTGAAGCTTTCTTT. Amino acid sequence: CASSGGQENTEAFF.

This rearrangement joins TRBV29-1 to TRBJ2-3; 10 bases map to TRBD2. The V gene's germline CDR1 is SQVTM and CDR2 ANQGSEA. Unmatched junction bases numbered 4, after V lost 3 bases and J lost 4 bases. CDR3 length: 14 residues. Written as DNA, the CDR3 is TGCAGCGTTGAGGCTAGCGGGAGTGCAGATACGCAGTATTTT. It translates to CSVEASGSADTQYF.

This sequence joins TRBV11-1 and TRBJ2-5; no firm D call. The closer fit of TRBJ2-7 to the DNA end suggests the J call may be wrong. There are 16 residues in the CDR3. The germline V gene encodes CDR1 SGHAT and CDR2 FQDESV (reference sequence). As DNA, the CDR3 is TGTGCCAGCAGCTTAGTGGTTGCCGATAGATCCTACGAGCAGTACTTC. Protein sequence: CASSLVVADRSYEQYF.

The chain recombines TRBV14 with TRBJ2-7; D remains unclear. Between the trimmed V and J ends, which lost 0 bases and 2 bases, there was a span of 17 bases. The germline V gene encodes CDR1 SGHDN and CDR2 FVKESK. The CDR3 loop spans 17 amino acids. The CDR3 DNA sequence: TGTGCCAGCAGCCAAGATTCGGCCTTTGGTAGGCCCTACGAGCAGTACTTC. This gives the protein CASSQDSAFGRPYEQYF.

The chain uses TRBV27 and TRBJ2-1; D unresolved. Germline lookup yields CDR1 MNHEY and CDR2 SMNVEV (reference sequence). V was shortened by 3 bases and J by 15 bases, with 18 bases between the two germline ends. This CDR3 is 13 amino acids long. The CDR3, as DNA: TGTGCCAGCAGTTTTATTTCAAGCCCAGACCCGTTCTTC. It codes for CASSFISSPDPFF.

This chain joins TRBV13 and TRBJ2-1, with 10 bases identical to TRBD2. Germline CDR1 is PRHDT and CDR2 is FYEKMQ (reference sequence). The CDR3 is made up of 15 amino acids. The J segment lost 7 bases and the V segment lost 1 base, leaving 4 bases of the junction unmatched. The CDR3 sequence is CASSLVASGGNEQFF. The DNA for the CDR3 is TGTGCCAGCAGCTTAGTGGCTAGCGGGGGTAATGAGCAGTTCTTC. Combining the CDR3 with reference TRBV13 and TRBJ2-1 gives the whole variable domain AAGVIQSPRHLIKEKRETATLKCYPIPRHDTVYWYQQGPGQDPQFLISFYEKMQSDKGSIPDRFSAQQFSDYHSELNMSSLELGDSALYFCASSLVASGGNEQFFGPGTRLTVL.

The sample holds a few counts of this clone. The chain joins TRBV13 to TRBJ2-7; 7 bases match TRBD1. CDR1 is PRHDT, CDR2 FYEKMQ, per germline (reference sequence). Trimming at V came to 1 base and at J to 1 base, leaving 4 bases not matched to a gene. This CDR3 spans 15 amino acids. The CDR3 DNA sequence: TGTGCCAGCAGCTTAGAGGGGGCGCCGTCCTACGAGCAGTACTTC. Translated, it gives CASSLEGAPSYEQYF.

This clone is categorized as medium-sized. The chain employs TRBV29-1 and TRBJ1-5; D is uncertain. This CDR3 comprises 14 residues. The germline gives CDR1 SQVTM, CDR2 ANQGSEA. Trimming took off 6 bases at V and 4 bases at J, with 16 bases between the two ends. The CDR3 sequence: CSVAIGPGNQPQHF. In DNA, the CDR3 is TGCAGCGTAGCAATAGGGCCGGGAAATCAGCCCCAGCATTTT.

This clone was counted a single time. The rearrangement links TRBV7-9 to TRBJ2-2; D gene uncertain. V lost 0 bases, J lost 3 bases, and 2 bases lay in between. Germline V gene lookup returns CDR1 SEHNR and CDR2 FQNEAQ (reference sequence). This CDR3 spans 13 amino acids. The CDR3 DNA sequence: TGTGCCAGCAGCTTAGCGCACACCGGGGAGCTGTTTTTT. Protein sequence: CASSLAHTGELFF.

The V call is TRBV19, the J call TRBJ2-6, with D possibly called TRBD1 or TRBD2 (5 bases each). The CDR3 sequence is 16 residues long. Trimming cost V 6 bases and J 4 bases, with 16 bases left between them. Germline V gene data show CDR1 as LNHDA and CDR2 as SQIVND (reference sequence). CDR3 in amino acids: CASSSAPGLGANVLTF. Here the CDR3 DNA reads TGTGCCAGTAGCTCGGCCCCGGGGCTGGGGGCCAACGTCCTGACTTTC.

The chain joins TRBV27 to TRBJ1-2, with a possible D match to TRBD1 (5 bases). V was cut by 0 bases and J by 4 bases, with 9 bases left in between. The germline CDR1 and CDR2 sequences are MNHEY and SMNVEV (reference sequence). CDR3 length equals 14 residues. In nucleotides, the CDR3 is TGTGCCAGCAGTTTATCGGGGGTTCGCTATGGCTACACCTTC. It codes for CASSLSGVRYGYTF.

This clone was recorded at least ten times. The chain joins TRBV28 to TRBJ2-6; the D gene could be TRBD1 or TRBD2 (6 bases each). V was cut by 2 bases and J by 4 bases, with 15 bases left in between. The CDR3 contains 17 residues. Germline V gene data show CDR1 as MDHEN and CDR2 as SYDVKM. The CDR3 nucleotides read TGTGCCAGCAGTTTAAGTTCGGGGGCGCGAGGGGCCAACGTCCTGACTTTC. Its translation is CASSLSSGARGANVLTF. Supplemented by reference TRBV28 and TRBJ2-6, the full variable domain reads DVKVTQSSRYLVKRTGEKVFLECVQDMDHENMFWYRQDPGLGLRLIYFSYDVKMKEKGDIPEGYSVSREKKERFSLILESASTNQTSMYLCASSLSSGARGANVLTFGAGSRLTVL.

V gene TRBV19 combines with J gene TRBJ1-5; D is possibly TRBD1 (6 bases). CDR1 and CDR2 from the germline V gene are LNHDA and SQIVND (reference sequence). This CDR3 has 14 amino acids. The V end was cut by 5 bases, the J end by 3 bases, with 11 bases between. The CDR3 loop reads CASSLYRDNQPQHF. The CDR3 DNA is TGTGCCAGTAGTCTTTACAGGGACAATCAGCCCCAGCATTTT.

The gene calls are TRBV7-2 and TRBJ2-7; D is undetermined. This CDR3 is built from 14 residues. The V gene's germline CDR1 is SGHTA and CDR2 FQGNSA. V was trimmed by 6 bases and J by 2 bases, leaving 14 bases between them. CDR3 in DNA: TGTGCCAGCAGAAAAGGACCTATCACCTACGAGCAGTACTTC. Protein product: CASRKGPITYEQYF.

The chain is built from TRBV27 and TRBJ2-3, with a tentative D call TRBD1 (5 bases). Trimming took 3 bases from V and 2 from J, leaving 15 bases between them. This CDR3 spans 16 amino acids. Germline CDR1 is MNHEY and CDR2 is SMNVEV (reference sequence). CDR3 region: CASSLHMTDNTDTQYF. DNA for the CDR3: TGTGCCAGCAGTTTGCACATGACAGACAACACAGATACGCAGTATTTT.

CDR3 region: CACMRGGEQYF. The CDR3 nucleotides read TGTGCCTGTATGAGGGGCGGCGAGCAGTACTTC. The chain couples TRBV30 to TRBJ2-5; the D gene could be TRBD1 or TRBD2 (5 bases each). TRBJ2-7 matches the DNA end more closely, so the J call is doubtful. CDR1 is GTSNPN, CDR2 SVGIG, per germline (reference sequence). The CDR3 sequence is 11 residues long.

J is TRBJ2-6 and V is TRBV5-1; D perhaps matches TRBD1 (6 bases). Germline V CDR1 and CDR2: SGHRS, YFSETQ. The V gene lost 6 bases and the J gene lost 0 bases, with 19 bases spanning the gap. This CDR3 region has 18 residues. DNA for the CDR3: TGCGCCAGCACCCCCTTAGAACAGGGTTTCTCTGGGGCCAACGTCCTGACTTTC. Amino acids: CASTPLEQGFSGANVLTF.

The count of this clone is one. The chain combines TRBV10-1 with TRBJ2-1; D perhaps matches TRBD2 (6 bases). The CDR3 totals 15 residues. The V end lost 3 bases, the J end lost 7 bases, and 16 bases lay between the germline ends. CDR1 WNHNN and CDR2 SYGVQD come from the germline V gene (reference sequence). In DNA form, the CDR3 reads TGCGCCAGCAGTGAACGGGAGAATTGGTATAATGAGCAGTTCTTC. Translated: CASSERENWYNEQFF.